The count of the clone carrying this TCR beta chain is one. Participant reports of clinical history set cohort assignment. The data are from a study of blood T cell repertoires in COVID-19. Whole-study context: Researchers got acute and convalescent COVID-19 samples from the United States, Italy and Spain. Sample material is recorded as cDNA or gDNA derived from T cells, B-cell-depleted T cells, or PBMCs.

In the source study's methods: The authors estimated nucleated cell counts from reference gene primer amplification. Measured with immunoSEQ multiplex PCR; TCRdb has only the in-frame clones, and not every one. The DNA was the basis for D and trimming; V, J and clone size are from that table. The sample contains 200,000 to 250,000 clones, 70% to 90% of which appear only once. The V end lost 9 bases, the J end lost 4 bases, and 18 bases lay between the germline ends. The CDR3 loop spans 15 amino acids. The germline CDR1 and CDR2 sequences are SGHVS and FQNEAQ. The genes are TRBV7-8 and TRBJ2-2; weak D call: TRBD1 (6 bases). This TCR derives from a woman aged 40 to 50 with acute COVID-19. Sequencing was performed on PBMCs or T cells enriched from blood (not recorded which). CDR3 sequence: CASIRYTGTTGELFF. The CDR3, as DNA: TGTGCCAGTATCCGATACACAGGGACCACCGGGGAGCTGTTTTTT.